Following are 19 T cell receptor beta chains from one sample sequenced in a study of T cell responses to AZD1222 COVID-19 vaccine. The method was immunoSEQ multiplex PCR; TCRdb's version includes in-frame clones alone and lacks a portion of them. The sample records 85,000 to 130,000 clones, over 75% being singletons. This specimen was peripheral blood, taken on day 0 of AZD1222 vaccination. The receptors shown here come from an adult in good health.

Comments on this clone: A read error is possible here, since a much larger clone lies one base away. The chain uses TRBV9 and TRBJ2-3; no clear D gene. The CDR3 is made up of 11 amino acids. The germline V gene has CDR1 SGDLS and CDR2 YYNGEE. The V end lost 3 bases, the J end lost 2 bases, and 1 base lay between the germline ends. CDR3 DNA sequence: TGTGCCAGCAGCGACACAGATACGCAGTATTTT. This gives the protein CASSDTDTQYF.

The J gene is TRBJ2-5, the V gene TRBV5-6; no firm D call. Germline assignment: CDR1 SGHDT and CDR2 YYEEEE. V gave up 1 base and J gave up 3 bases, with 13 bases separating them. There are 15 residues in the CDR3. CDR3 DNA: TGTGCCAGCAGCTTGCTCGCACTGACTGAAGAGACCCAGTACTTC. Its protein is CASSLLALTEETQYF. Based on the CDR3 plus reference TRBV5-6 and TRBJ2-5, the full variable domain is DAGVTQSPTHLIKTRGQQVTLRCSPKSGHDTVSWYQQALGQGPQFIFQYYEEEERQRGNFPDRFSGHQFPNYSSELNVNALLLGDSALYLCASSLLALTEETQYFGPGTRLLVL.

This clone occurred once. The chain is built from TRBV30 and TRBJ1-5, with D perhaps matching TRBD1 (6 bases). The V gene lost 2 bases and the J gene lost 2 bases, with 10 bases spanning the gap. CDR3 size: 14 residues. Germline CDR1 and CDR2: GTSNPN and SVGIG (reference sequence). CDR3 coding DNA: TGTGCCTGGAGTCACAGGGCTGGCAATCAGCCCCAGCATTTT. Residues: CAWSHRAGNQPQHF.

The V gene is TRBV10-3, the J gene TRBJ1-4; D is ambiguous. The germline V and J ends were trimmed by 4 bases and 6 bases, with 9 bases remaining between them. The CDR3 extends over 13 amino acids. Germline V gives CDR1 ENHRY, CDR2 SYGVKD. The CDR3 DNA follows: TGTGCCATCAGTGTAGGGATGGATGAAAAACTGTTTTTT. Amino acid sequence: CAISVGMDEKLFF.

The chain has TRBV2 and TRBJ1-3; D is ambiguous. This CDR3 spans 13 amino acids. Per the germline V gene, CDR1 is SNHLY and CDR2 is FYNNEI. V gave up 8 bases and J gave up 0 bases, with 8 bases separating them. The CDR3 DNA sequence: TGTGCCAGCGCGTTAATCTCTGGAAACACCATATATTTT. This gives the protein CASALISGNTIYF. The entire variable domain, with the rest obtained from reference TRBV2 and TRBJ1-3, is as follows: EPEVTQTPSHQVTQMGQEVILRCVPISNHLYFYWYRQILGQKVEFLVSFYNNEISEKSEIFDDQFSVERPDGSNFTLKIRSTKLEDSAMYFCASALISGNTIYFGEGSWLTVV.

The V gene is TRBV27, the J gene TRBJ2-5; 7 bases align to TRBD2. Germline CDR1 is MNHEY and CDR2 is SMNVEV (reference sequence). The junction had 8 bases not matched to a gene; V was cut back by 8 bases and J by 5 bases. CDR3 length: 13 amino acids. Written as DNA, the CDR3 is TGTGCCAGCGGGCCGGGAGGCGGGGAGACCCAGTACTTC. It translates to CASGPGGGETQYF.

The V call is TRBV4-1, the J call TRBJ2-3, with D possibly matching TRBD2 (7 bases). This CDR3 contains 19 residues. V was trimmed by 2 bases and J by 0 bases, leaving 21 bases between them. CDR1 MGHRA and CDR2 YSYEKL come from the germline V gene. The chain's CDR3 is CASSQLKLRGGLSTDTQYF. The CDR3 region has the DNA TGCGCCAGCAGCCAATTAAAACTAAGGGGGGGCCTGAGCACAGATACGCAGTATTTT.

V and J are TRBV7-6 and TRBJ1-5; 10 bases map to TRBD1. The germline V gene has CDR1 SGHVS and CDR2 FNYEAQ. The CDR3 consists of 15 residues. The junction had 3 bases not matched to a gene; V was cut back by 4 bases and J by 3 bases. The CDR3 is CASSSGQGVNQPQHF. In DNA form, the CDR3 reads TGTGCCAGCAGCTCCGGACAGGGGGTCAATCAGCCCCAGCATTTT. The whole variable domain, remainder taken from reference TRBV7-6 and TRBJ1-5, is GAGVSQSPRYKVTKRGQDVALRCDPISGHVSLYWYRQALGQGPEFLTYFNYEAQQDKSGLPNDRFSAERPEGSISTLTIQRTEQRDSAMYRCASSSGQGVNQPQHFGDGTRLSIL.

This chain joins TRBV10-2 and TRBJ2-5, with a weak D call TRBD2 (7 bases). Deletions cut 4 bases from V and 5 bases from J, with 20 bases between. The CDR3 loop spans 16 amino acids. Germline V CDR1 and CDR2: WSHSY, SAAADI. As DNA, the CDR3 is TGCGCCAGCAGTGGGCTAGTGGGGGGGCCTTTCGAGACCCAGTACTTC. This translates into CASSGLVGGPFETQYF.

V usage is TRBV7-8 and J usage is TRBJ1-1; no firm D call. The CDR3 is made up of 14 amino acids. V lost 1 base to trimming and J lost 5 bases, with 11 bases between them. The germline V gene encodes CDR1 SGHVS and CDR2 FQNEAQ. The CDR3 nucleotides read TGTGCCAGCAGCTTAGAGGCGGGTTTAACTGAAGCTTTCTTT. Its translation is CASSLEAGLTEAFF.

This clone appeared once. The chain uses TRBV5-6 and TRBJ2-7; 13 bases agree with TRBD2. The germline CDR1 and CDR2 sequences are SGHDT and YYEEEE. The junction had 5 bases not matched to a gene; V was cut back by 5 bases and J by 3 bases. The CDR3 length is 15 residues. The CDR3: CASRWGLAGYYEQYF. DNA for the CDR3: TGTGCCAGCAGGTGGGGACTAGCGGGGTACTACGAGCAGTACTTC.

V gene TRBV5-4 combines with J gene TRBJ2-7; 9 nucleotides line up with TRBD1. This CDR3 spans 15 amino acids. Germline trimming cut 1 base from V and 1 base from J; bases unmatched to any gene: 3. CDR1 and CDR2 (germline): SGHNT, YYREEE (reference sequence). The CDR3 nucleotides are TGTGCCAGCAGCTTGTACGGGACAGGGTCCTACGAGCAGTACTTC. Amino acid sequence: CASSLYGTGSYEQYF. Supplemented by reference TRBV5-4 and TRBJ2-7, the full variable domain reads ETGVTQSPTHLIKTRGQQVTLRCSSQSGHNTVSWYQQALGQGPQFIFQYYREEENGRGNFPPRFSGLQFPNYSSELNVNALELDDSALYLCASSLYGTGSYEQYFGPGTRLTVT.

The rearrangement joins TRBV18 to TRBJ1-5; D not certain. The CDR3 extends over 16 amino acids. Germline lookup yields CDR1 KGHSH and CDR2 LQKENI. V was shortened by 4 bases and J by 4 bases, with 17 bases between the two germline ends. In DNA form, the CDR3 reads TGTGCCAGCTCACTCCCGGGAGGGTTGGAGAATCAGCCCCAGCATTTT. Its translation: CASSLPGGLENQPQHF.

This rearrangement joins TRBV19 to TRBJ1-1, with a tentative D call TRBD1 (5 bases). The germline gives CDR1 LNHDA, CDR2 SQIVND (reference sequence). The CDR3 contains 16 residues. V was clipped by 8 bases and J by 4 bases, with 23 bases between them. CDR3 DNA sequence: TGTGCCAGTGCCCTTCAGGGACGGTCGGGTGGCACTGAAGCTTTCTTT. It encodes CASALQGRSGGTEAFF.

This clone showed up just once. The chain uses TRBV19 and TRBJ1-1; 7 bases align to TRBD1. CDR1 is LNHDA, CDR2 SQIVND, per germline (reference sequence). The junction had 5 bases not matched to a gene; V was cut back by 6 bases and J by 4 bases. This CDR3 has 13 amino acids. The CDR3 DNA reads as TGTGCCAGTAGAGGACAGGCAGGCACTGAAGCTTTCTTT. Translated: CASRGQAGTEAFF.

The chain combines TRBV19 with TRBJ2-5; D call uncertain. The CDR3 contains 14 residues. Trimming shortened V by 6 bases and J by 5 bases, and 16 bases separated the two germline ends. Germline lookup yields CDR1 LNHDA and CDR2 SQIVND (reference sequence). The chain's CDR3 is CASRGHADFETQYF. The CDR3 DNA sequence: TGTGCCAGTAGAGGCCATGCAGACTTTGAGACCCAGTACTTC.

CDR3 region: CASHLGGMGTEAFF. The CDR3 bases are TGCGCCAGCCACCTTGGGGGGATGGGCACTGAAGCTTTCTTT. The chain uses TRBV5-1 and TRBJ1-1; tentatively, D is TRBD1 (5 bases). From germline, CDR1 is SGHRS and CDR2 YFSETQ. The CDR3 covers 14 residues. Between the trimmed V and J ends, which lost 7 bases and 4 bases, there was a span of 17 bases.

The CDR3 nucleotides read TGTGCCAGCAGCCACCAAAGCCGGGGCACCCAAGAGACCCAGTACTTC. Residues: CASSHQSRGTQETQYF. This sequence joins TRBV4-2 and TRBJ2-5, with D tentatively TRBD1 or TRBD2 (5 bases each). V was clipped by 3 bases and J by 1 base, with 15 bases between them. This CDR3 is built from 16 residues. From germline, CDR1 is LGHNA and CDR2 YNFKEQ.

The chain carries TRBV10-3 and TRBJ2-7; possibly TRBD1 for D (5 bases). The CDR3 sequence is 14 residues long. V was shortened by 2 bases and J by 1 base, with 9 bases between the two germline ends. Germline V lookup: CDR1 ENHRY, CDR2 SYGVKD. CDR3 in DNA: TGTGCCATCAGTGAGAGCAGACAGTCCTACGAGCAGTACTTC. It is translated as CAISESRQSYEQYF.